Here is one TCR beta chain with its context. Seattle cases were enrolled at active infection and followed longitudinally. Source study methods: Amplified reference gene primers provided the basis for estimating nucleated cell counts. Here immunoSEQ multiplex PCR was the method, and the copy in TCRdb shows in-frame clones only, minus some. The V and J calls and clone size were taken over from that table, and D and trimming were inferred from the DNA. The sample consists of about 240,000 clones, approximately 85% of them appearing once. The data belong to a study of blood T cell repertoires in COVID-19. Study-level background: T cells, B-cell-depleted T cells, or PBMCs supplied cDNA or gDNA.

V was cut by 4 bases and J by 7 bases, with 14 bases left in between. This CDR3 is 14 amino acids long. Germline values: CDR1 KGHDR, CDR2 SFDVKD. The chain links TRBV24-1 to TRBJ2-3; TRBD1 might be the D (5 bases). Sequencing was carried out using peripheral blood. The sequence came from a man aged 50-60 years with COVID-19, enrolled during active disease. CDR3 in amino acids: CATSEIRQKNTQYF. CDR3 sequence (DNA): TGTGCCACCAGTGAAATACGACAGAAAAATACGCAGTATTTT.